The present entry profiles one T cell receptor (beta chain) with its context. The sample belongs to a study of shared clonotypes between healthy human individuals. Everyone who donated was a Caucasian adult who lived in Nashville, Tennessee. The CDR3 covers 15 residues. V dropped 5 bases and J dropped 5; count of bases not matched to a gene: 10. From germline, CDR1 is MNHEY and CDR2 SMNVEV (reference sequence). Produced via immunoSEQ multiplex PCR; TCRdb's table is partial and in-frame only. The sample has roughly 1,000,000 clones; 75% to 85% are singletons. The chain couples TRBV27 to TRBJ2-5; TRBD1 matches 8 bases. The sequenced material came from memory CD4+ T cells from PBMCs. Subset in this sample: CD45RA-negative fraction. The source is a man aged 18 to 29 in good health. Some clones in this sample may be carry-over from other donors' samples. CDR3 nucleotides: TGTGCCAGCAGTCCACGGACAGGGAGGCATGAGACCCAGTACTTC. It encodes CASSPRTGRHETQYF.